This TCR beta chain is from a study of identical twins. This clonotype was recorded a few times. Its antigen is undetermined. With template switching, a universal primer site was added, and the cDNA carried unique molecular identifiers. TCRdb passed the 5' RACE reads through MiXCR, listing each CDR3 protein once. The sample has around 450,000 distinct CDR3 sequences; more than 13% are singletons. Study-wide results and limits: The models gave estimates that fell short of the out-of-frame TCR alpha sharing seen in monozygotic twins. Part of the zero-insertion signal could reflect confounding by invariant MAIT and iNKT cells.

This CDR3 spans 12 amino acids. Trimming took off 6 bases at V and 6 bases at J, with 12 bases between the two ends. Germline V gene lookup returns CDR1 SQVTM and CDR2 ANQGSEA. The same specimen was also included in a second study, on yellow fever vaccine responses in identical twins.

V gene TRBV29-1 combines with J gene TRBJ2-4; no firm D call. This sequence was found in a woman in her late teens or twenties in good health. Sequencing was performed on CD4+ T cells sorted from blood. CDR3 DNA sequence: TGCAGCGTCTCGCAGACTCCAAACATTCAGTACTTC. It encodes CSVSQTPNIQYF.